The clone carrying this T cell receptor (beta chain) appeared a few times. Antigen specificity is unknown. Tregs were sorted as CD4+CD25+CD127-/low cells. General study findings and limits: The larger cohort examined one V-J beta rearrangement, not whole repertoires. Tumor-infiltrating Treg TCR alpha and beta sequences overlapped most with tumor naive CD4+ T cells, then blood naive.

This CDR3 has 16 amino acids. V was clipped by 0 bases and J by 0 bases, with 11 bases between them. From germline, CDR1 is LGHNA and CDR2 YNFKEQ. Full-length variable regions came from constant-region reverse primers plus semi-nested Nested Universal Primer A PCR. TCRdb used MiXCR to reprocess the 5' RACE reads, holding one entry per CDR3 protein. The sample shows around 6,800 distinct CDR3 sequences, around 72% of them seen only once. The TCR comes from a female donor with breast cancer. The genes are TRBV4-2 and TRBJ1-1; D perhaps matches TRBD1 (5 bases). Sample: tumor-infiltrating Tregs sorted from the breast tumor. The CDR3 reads CASSQEGRGMNTEAFF. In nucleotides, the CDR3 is TGTGCCAGCAGCCAAGAGGGCCGGGGGATGAACACTGAAGCTTTCTTT.